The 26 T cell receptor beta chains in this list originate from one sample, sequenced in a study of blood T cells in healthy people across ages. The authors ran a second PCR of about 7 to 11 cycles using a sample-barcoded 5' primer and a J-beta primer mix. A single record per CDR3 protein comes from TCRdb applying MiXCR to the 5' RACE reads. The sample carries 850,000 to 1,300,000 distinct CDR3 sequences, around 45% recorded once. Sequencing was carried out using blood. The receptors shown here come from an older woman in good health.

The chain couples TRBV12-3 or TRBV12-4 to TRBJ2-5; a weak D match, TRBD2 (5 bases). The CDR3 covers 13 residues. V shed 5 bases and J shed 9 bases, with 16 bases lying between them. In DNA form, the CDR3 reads TGTGCCAGCAGTGCGGGTCTGGGTGGGGCCCAGTACTTC. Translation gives CASSAGLGGAQYF.

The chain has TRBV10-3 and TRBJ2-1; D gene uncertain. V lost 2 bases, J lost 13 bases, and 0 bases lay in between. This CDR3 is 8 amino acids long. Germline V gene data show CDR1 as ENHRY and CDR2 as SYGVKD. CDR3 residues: CAISEQFF. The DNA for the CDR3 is TGTGCCATCAGTGAGCAGTTCTTC.

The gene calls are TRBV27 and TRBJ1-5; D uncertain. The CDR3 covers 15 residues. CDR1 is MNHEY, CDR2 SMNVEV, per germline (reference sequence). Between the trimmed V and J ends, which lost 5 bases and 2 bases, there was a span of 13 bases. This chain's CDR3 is CASSVKGLGNQPQHF. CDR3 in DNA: TGTGCCAGCAGTGTCAAAGGGCTTGGCAATCAGCCCCAGCATTTT.

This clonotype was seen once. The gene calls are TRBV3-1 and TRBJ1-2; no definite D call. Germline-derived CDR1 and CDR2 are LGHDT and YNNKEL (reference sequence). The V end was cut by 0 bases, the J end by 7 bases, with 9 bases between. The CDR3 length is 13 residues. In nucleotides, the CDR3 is TGTGCCAGCAGCCAAGAGGGGAAATCTGGCTACACCTTC. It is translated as CASSQEGKSGYTF.

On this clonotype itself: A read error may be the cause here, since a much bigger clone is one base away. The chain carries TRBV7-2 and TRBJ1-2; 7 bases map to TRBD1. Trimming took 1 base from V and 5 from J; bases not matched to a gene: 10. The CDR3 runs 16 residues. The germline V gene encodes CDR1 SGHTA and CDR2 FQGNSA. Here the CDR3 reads CASSLGPGQYLYGYTF. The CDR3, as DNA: TGTGCCAGCAGCTTAGGCCCGGGACAGTACTTATATGGCTACACCTTC.

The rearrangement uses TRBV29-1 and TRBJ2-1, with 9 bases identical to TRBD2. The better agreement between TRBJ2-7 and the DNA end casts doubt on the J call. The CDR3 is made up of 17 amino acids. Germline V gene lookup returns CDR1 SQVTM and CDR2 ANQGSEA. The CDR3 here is CSVEGQSGTSSYNEQYF. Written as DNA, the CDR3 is TGCAGCGTTGAAGGGCAATCCGGGACTAGCTCCTACAATGAGCAGTACTTC.

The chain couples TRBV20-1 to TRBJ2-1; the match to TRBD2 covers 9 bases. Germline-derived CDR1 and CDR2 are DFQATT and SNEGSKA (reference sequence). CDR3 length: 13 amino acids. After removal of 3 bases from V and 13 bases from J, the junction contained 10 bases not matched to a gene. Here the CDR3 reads CSASLTSGQKQFF. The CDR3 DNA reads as TGCAGTGCTAGTTTGACTAGCGGCCAGAAACAGTTCTTC.

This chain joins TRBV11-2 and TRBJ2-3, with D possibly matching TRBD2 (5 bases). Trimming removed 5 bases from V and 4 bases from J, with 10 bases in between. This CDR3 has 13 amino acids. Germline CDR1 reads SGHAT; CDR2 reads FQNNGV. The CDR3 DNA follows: TGTGCCAGCAGCGGCCCCGGGGCAGATACGCAGTATTTT. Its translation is CASSGPGADTQYF.

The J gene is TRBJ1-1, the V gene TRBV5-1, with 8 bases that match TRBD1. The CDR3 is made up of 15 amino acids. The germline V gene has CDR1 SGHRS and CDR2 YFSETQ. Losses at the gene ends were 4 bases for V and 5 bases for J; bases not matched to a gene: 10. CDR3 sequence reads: CASSTGQGAWTEAFF. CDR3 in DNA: TGCGCCAGCAGCACAGGACAGGGCGCGTGGACTGAAGCTTTCTTT.

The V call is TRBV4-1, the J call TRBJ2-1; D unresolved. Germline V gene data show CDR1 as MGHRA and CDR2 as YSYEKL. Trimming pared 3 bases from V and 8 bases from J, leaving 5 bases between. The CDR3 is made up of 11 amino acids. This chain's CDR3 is CASSHSYEQFF. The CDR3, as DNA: TGCGCCAGCAGCCATTCGTATGAGCAGTTCTTC.

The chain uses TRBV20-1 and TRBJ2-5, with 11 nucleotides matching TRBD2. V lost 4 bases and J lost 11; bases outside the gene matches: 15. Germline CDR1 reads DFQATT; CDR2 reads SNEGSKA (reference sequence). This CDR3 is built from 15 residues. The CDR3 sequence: CSAISGTSGYNEQYF. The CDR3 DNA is TGCAGTGCTATTTCCGGGACTAGCGGTTACAATGAGCAGTACTTC.

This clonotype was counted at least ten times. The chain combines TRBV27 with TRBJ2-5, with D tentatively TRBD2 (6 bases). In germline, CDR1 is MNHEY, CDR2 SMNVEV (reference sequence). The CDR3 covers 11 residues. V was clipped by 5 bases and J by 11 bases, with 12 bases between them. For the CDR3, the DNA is TGTGCCAGCAGTACACTAGCTGAGCAGTACTTC. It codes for CASSTLAEQYF.

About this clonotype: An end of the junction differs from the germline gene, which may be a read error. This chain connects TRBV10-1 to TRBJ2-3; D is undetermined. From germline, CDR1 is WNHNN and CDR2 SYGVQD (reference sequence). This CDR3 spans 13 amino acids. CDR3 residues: CASSESGTDAQYF. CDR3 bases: TGCGCCAGCAGTGAGTCCGGCACAGATGCGCAGTATTTT.

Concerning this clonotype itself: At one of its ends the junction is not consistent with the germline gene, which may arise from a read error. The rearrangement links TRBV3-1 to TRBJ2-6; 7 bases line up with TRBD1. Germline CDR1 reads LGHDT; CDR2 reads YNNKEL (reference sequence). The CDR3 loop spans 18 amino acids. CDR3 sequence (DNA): TGTGCCAGCGGCCAAGACCGAAACAGGGGCCTGGGGGCCAACGCCCTGACTTTC. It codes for CASGQDRNRGLGANALTF. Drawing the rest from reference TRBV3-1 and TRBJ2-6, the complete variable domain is DTAVSQTPKYLVTQMGNDKSIKCEQNLGHDTMYWYKQDSKKFLKIMFSYNNKELIINETVPNRFSPKSPDKAHLNLHINSLELGDSAVYFCASGQDRNRGLGANALTFGAGSRLTVL.

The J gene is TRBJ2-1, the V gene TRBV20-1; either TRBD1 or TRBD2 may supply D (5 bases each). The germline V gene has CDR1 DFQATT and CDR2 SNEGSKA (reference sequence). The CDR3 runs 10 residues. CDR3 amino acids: CSPRGNEQFF. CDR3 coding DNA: TGCAGCCCGAGGGGCAATGAGCAGTTCTTC.

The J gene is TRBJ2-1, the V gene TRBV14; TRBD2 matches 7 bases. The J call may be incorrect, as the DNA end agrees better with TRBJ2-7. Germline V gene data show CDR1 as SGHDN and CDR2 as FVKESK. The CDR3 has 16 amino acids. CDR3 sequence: CASSQQFAGAYNEQYF. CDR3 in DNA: TGTGCCAGCAGCCAACAATTCGCGGGAGCCTACAATGAGCAGTACTTC.

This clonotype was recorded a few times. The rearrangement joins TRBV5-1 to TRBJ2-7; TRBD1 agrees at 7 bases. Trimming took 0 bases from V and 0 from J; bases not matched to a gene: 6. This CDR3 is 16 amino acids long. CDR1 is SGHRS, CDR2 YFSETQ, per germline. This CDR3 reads CASSLDRGSSSYEQYF. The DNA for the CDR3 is TGCGCCAGCAGCTTGGACAGGGGCTCGAGCTCCTACGAGCAGTACTTC.

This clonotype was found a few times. The CDR3 DNA is TGTGCCAGCAGTTTCCTGGTAAGCGGGAGGAATAAAGAGCAGTACTTC. Translating it yields CASSFLVSGRNKEQYF. This rearrangement joins TRBV6-5 to TRBJ2-7, with 9 bases that match TRBD2. The germline V gene has CDR1 MNHEY and CDR2 SVGAGI. The length of the CDR3 is 16 residues. The V and J ends lost 4 bases and 7 bases, in that order; junction bases with no gene match: 14.

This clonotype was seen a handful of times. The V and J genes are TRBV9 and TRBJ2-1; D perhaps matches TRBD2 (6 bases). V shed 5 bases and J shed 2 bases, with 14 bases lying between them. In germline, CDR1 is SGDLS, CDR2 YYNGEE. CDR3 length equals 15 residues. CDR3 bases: TGTGCCAGCAGTAGGATCGGGGGTGCCTACAATGAGCAGTTCTTC. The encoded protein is CASSRIGGAYNEQFF.

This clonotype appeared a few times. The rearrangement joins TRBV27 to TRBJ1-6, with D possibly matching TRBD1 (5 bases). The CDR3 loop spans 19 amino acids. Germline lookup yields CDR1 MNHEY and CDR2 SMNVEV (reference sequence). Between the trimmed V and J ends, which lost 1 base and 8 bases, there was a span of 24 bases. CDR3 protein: CASSLWAAGGARGHSPLHF. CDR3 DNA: TGTGCCAGCAGTTTATGGGCCGCGGGGGGAGCCAGAGGGCATTCACCCCTCCACTTT.

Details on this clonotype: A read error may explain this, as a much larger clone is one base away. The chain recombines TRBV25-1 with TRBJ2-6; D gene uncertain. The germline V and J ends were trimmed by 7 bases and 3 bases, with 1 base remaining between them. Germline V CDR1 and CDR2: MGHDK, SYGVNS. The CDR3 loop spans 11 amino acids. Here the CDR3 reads CASNGANVLTF. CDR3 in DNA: TGTGCCAGCAATGGGGCCAACGTCCTGACTTTC.

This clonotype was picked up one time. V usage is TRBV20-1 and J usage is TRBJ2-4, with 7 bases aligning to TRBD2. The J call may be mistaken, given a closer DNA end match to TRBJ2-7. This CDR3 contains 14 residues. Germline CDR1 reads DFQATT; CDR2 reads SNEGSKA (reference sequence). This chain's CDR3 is CSASLGGSSYEQYF. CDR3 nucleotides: TGCAGTGCTAGTCTCGGCGGGAGTTCCTACGAGCAGTACTTC.

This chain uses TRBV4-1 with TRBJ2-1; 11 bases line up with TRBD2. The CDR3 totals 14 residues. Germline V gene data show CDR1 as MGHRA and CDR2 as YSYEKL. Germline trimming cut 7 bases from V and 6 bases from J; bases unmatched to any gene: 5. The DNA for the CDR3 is TGCGCCAGCACCCGAACTAGCGGGAGCAATGAGCAGTTCTTC. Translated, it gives CASTRTSGSNEQFF.

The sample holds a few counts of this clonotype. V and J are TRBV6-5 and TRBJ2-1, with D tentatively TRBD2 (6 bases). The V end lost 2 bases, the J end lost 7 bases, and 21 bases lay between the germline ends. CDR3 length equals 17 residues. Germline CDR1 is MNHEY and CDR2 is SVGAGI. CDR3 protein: CASSYAGLGGSTNEQFF. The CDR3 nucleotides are TGTGCCAGCAGTTACGCGGGACTGGGGGGTAGCACTAATGAGCAGTTCTTC.

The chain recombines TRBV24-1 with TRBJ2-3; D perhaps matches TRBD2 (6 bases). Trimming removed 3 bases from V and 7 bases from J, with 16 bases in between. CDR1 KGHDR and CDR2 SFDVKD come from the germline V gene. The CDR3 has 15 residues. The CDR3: CATSDPGLGENTQYF. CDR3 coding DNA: TGTGCCACCAGTGATCCGGGACTGGGCGAAAATACGCAGTATTTT.

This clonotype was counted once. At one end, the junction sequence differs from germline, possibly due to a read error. CDR3 protein: CASSLSEDERFF. DNA of the CDR3: TGCGCCAGCAGCTTGTCAGAGGATGAGCGGTTCTTC. The chain has TRBV5-1 and TRBJ2-1; D is uncertain. This CDR3 is built from 12 residues. The germline V gene has CDR1 SGHRS and CDR2 YFSETQ.